This T cell receptor beta chain is drawn from a study of blood T cell repertoires in COVID-19. Turning to the study itself: Sites across the United States, Italy and Spain contributed samples from acute and convalescent COVID-19. Nucleic acid was either cDNA or gDNA, and it came from T cells, B-cell-depleted T cells, or PBMCs.

This CDR3 spans 14 amino acids. Trimming took off 3 bases at V and 2 bases at J, with 11 bases between the two ends. Germline V gene lookup returns CDR1 KGHSH and CDR2 LQKENI. Original processing methods: Reference gene primers were amplified, and this amplification served to estimate nucleated cell counts. Clones were sequenced by immunoSEQ multiplex PCR, and TCRdb holds only the in-frame ones, with some missing. V and J calls and clone size are those listed in that table; D and trimming were worked out from the DNA. The repertoire holds 150,000 or so clones, with just over 85% as singletons. This TCR derives from a woman in her sixties with acute or convalescent COVID-19. The chain recombines TRBV18 with TRBJ2-7; D is possibly TRBD1 (5 bases). Sequencing was performed on peripheral blood. CDR3 bases: TGTGCCAGCTCACCCACCCTAGGGGCCTACGAGCAGTACTTC. Its protein product is CASSPTLGAYEQYF.